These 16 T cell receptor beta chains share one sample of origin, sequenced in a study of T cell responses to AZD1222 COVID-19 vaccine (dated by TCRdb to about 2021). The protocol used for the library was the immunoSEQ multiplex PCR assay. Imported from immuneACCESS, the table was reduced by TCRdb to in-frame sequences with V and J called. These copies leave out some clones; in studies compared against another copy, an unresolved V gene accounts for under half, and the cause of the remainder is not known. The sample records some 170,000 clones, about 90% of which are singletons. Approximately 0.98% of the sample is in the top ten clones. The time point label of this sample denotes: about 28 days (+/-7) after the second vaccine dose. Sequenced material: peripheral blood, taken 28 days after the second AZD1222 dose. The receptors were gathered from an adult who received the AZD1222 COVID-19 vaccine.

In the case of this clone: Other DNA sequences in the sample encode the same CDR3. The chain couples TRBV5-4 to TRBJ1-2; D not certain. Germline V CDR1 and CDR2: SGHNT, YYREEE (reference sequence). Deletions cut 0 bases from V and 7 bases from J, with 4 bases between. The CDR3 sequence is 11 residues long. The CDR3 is CASSLEGGYTF. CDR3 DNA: TGTGCCAGCAGCTTGGAGGGTGGCTACACCTTC.

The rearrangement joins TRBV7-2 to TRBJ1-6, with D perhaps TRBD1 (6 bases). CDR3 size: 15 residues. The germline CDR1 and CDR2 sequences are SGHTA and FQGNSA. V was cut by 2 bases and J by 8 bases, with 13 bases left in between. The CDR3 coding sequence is TGTGCCAGCAGCTTACGAGGCAGGGGAGATTCACCCCTCCACTTT. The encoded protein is CASSLRGRGDSPLHF.

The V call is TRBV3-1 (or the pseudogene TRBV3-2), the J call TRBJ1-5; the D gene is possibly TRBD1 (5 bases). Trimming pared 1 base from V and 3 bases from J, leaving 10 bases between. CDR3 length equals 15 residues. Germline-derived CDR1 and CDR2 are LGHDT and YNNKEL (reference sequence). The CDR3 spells CASSQAGRDNQPQHF. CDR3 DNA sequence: TGTGCCAGCAGCCAAGCTGGCAGGGACAATCAGCCCCAGCATTTT.

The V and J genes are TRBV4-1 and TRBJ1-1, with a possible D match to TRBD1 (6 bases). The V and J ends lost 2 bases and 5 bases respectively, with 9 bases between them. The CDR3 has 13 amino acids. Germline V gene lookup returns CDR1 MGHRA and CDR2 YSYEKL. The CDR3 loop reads CASSQRGWTEAFF. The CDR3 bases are TGCGCCAGCAGCCAAAGGGGGTGGACTGAAGCTTTCTTT.

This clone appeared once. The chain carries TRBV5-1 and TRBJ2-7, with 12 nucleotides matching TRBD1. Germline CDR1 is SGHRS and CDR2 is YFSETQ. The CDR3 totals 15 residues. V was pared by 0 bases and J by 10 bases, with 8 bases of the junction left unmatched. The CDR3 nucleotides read TGCGCCAGCAGCTTGGCTGGGACAGGGGGCTTGGGTCAGTACTTC. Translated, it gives CASSLAGTGGLGQYF.

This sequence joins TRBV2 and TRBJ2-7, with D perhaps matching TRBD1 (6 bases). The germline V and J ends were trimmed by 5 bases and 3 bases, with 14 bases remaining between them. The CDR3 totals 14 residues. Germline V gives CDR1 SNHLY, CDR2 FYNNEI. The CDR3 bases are TGTGCCAGCAGTTCCCAGGGGCCCAGCTACGAGCAGTACTTC. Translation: CASSSQGPSYEQYF.

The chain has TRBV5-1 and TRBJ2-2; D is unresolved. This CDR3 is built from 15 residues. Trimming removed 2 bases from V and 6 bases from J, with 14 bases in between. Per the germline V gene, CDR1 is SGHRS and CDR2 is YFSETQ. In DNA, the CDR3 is TGCGCCAGCAGCTTTGGTCAGGCGGAATCCGGGGAGCTGTTTTTT. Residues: CASSFGQAESGELFF.

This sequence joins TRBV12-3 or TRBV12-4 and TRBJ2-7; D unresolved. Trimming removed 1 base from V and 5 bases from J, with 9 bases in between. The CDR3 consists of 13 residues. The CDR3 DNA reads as TGTGCCAGCAGTTTAGGGGTCAGCCACGAGCAGTACTTC. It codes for CASSLGVSHEQYF.

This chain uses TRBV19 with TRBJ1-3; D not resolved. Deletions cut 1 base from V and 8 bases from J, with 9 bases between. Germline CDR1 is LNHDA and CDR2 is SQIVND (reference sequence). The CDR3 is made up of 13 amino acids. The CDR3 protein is CASSIGSGDTIYF. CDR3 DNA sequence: TGTGCCAGTAGTATAGGTTCCGGGGACACCATATATTTT.

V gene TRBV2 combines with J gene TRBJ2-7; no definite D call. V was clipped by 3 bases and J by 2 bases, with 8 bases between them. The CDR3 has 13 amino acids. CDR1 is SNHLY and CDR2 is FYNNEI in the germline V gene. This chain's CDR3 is CASSDRLAYEQYF. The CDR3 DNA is TGTGCCAGCAGTGATAGGCTAGCCTACGAGCAGTACTTC.

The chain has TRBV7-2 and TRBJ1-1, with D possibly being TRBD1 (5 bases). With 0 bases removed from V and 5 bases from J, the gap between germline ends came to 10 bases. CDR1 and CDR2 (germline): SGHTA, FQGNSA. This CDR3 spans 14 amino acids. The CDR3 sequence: CASSLALGDTEAFF. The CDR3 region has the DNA TGTGCCAGCAGCTTAGCGTTGGGGGATACTGAAGCTTTCTTT.

CDR3 in amino acids: CASSLGGGYNEQFF. The CDR3 DNA follows: TGTGCCAGCAGCTTAGGCGGGGGTTACAATGAGCAGTTCTTC. This rearrangement joins TRBV5-5 to TRBJ2-1; 7 nucleotides align to TRBD2. There are 14 residues in the CDR3. J gave up 4 bases and V 2 bases, and 3 bases lay outside the gene matches. The V gene's germline CDR1 is SGHKS and CDR2 YYEKEE (reference sequence).

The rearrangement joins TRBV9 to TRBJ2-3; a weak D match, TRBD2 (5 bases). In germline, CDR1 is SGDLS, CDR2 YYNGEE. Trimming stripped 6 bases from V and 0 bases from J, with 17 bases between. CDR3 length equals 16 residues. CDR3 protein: CASTTLGGGSTDTQYF. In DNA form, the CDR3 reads TGTGCCAGCACCACCCTGGGTGGCGGGAGCACAGATACGCAGTATTTT. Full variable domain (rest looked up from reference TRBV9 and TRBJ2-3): DSGVTQTPKHLITATGQRVTLRCSPRSGDLSVYWYQQSLDQGLQFLIQYYNGEERAKGNILERFSAQQFPDLHSELNLSSLELGDSALYFCASTTLGGGSTDTQYFGPGTRLTVL.

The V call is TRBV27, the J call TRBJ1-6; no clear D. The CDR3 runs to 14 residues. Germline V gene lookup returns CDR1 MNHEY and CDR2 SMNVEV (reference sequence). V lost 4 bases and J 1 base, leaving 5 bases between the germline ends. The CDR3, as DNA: TGTGCCAGCAGTTGGGCTTCCTATAATTCACCCCTCCACTTT. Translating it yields CASSWASYNSPLHF.

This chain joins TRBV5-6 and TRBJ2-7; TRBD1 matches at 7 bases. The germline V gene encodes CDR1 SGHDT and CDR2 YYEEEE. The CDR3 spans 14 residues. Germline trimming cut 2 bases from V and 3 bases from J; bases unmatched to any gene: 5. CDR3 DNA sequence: TGTGCCAGCAGCTTTCGGGACAGTTTCTACGAGCAGTACTTC. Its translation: CASSFRDSFYEQYF.

CDR3 sequence reads: CASSLVRGYNEQFF. CDR3 in DNA: TGTGCCAGCAGTTTAGTTCGAGGCTACAATGAGCAGTTCTTC. This chain links TRBV27 with TRBJ2-1; D call uncertain. The CDR3 loop spans 14 amino acids. The germline V gene encodes CDR1 MNHEY and CDR2 SMNVEV (reference sequence). V was cut by 2 bases and J by 3 bases, with 8 bases left in between.